This T cell receptor beta chain was identified in a study of T-cell reconstitution after alpha-beta-depleted transplantation in children. This CDR3 spans 17 amino acids. CDR1 and CDR2 (germline): DFQATT, SNEGSKA (reference sequence). Trimming pared 3 bases from V and 0 bases from J, leaving 21 bases between. This sample's TCRbeta library carried unique molecular identifier barcodes. TCRdb redid the calling of the PCR reads with MiXCR, one entry per CDR3 protein. This table has over 550,000 distinct CDR3 sequences, about 10% appearing once. This clonotype occurred many times. Sequenced material: PBMCs from the stem cell graft donor, taken from the stem cell graft. The sequence was obtained from a human donor who donated a stem cell graft to a child with acute myeloid leukemia. The genes are TRBV20-1 and TRBJ2-7; D may be TRBD1 or TRBD2 (7 bases each). CDR3 amino acids: CSASGQAVAGSSYEQYF. The CDR3 nucleotides are TGCAGTGCTAGTGGACAGGCCGTAGCGGGTAGCTCCTACGAGCAGTACTTC.